The 9 T cell receptor beta chains below all came from one sample that was sequenced in a study of cytomegalovirus exposure and HLA in healthy donors. Libraries were prepared by immunoSEQ multiplex PCR; TCRdb keeps only in-frame clonotypes and omits some of them. The sample lists roughly 120,000 clones; 85% to 90% were seen once. Sequencing was carried out using PBMCs. Receptors were obtained from a woman aged 25 to 39 in good health and CMV-seronegative.

The chain has TRBV7-2 and TRBJ2-5, with TRBD2 as a possible D gene (5 bases). Germline V gene lookup returns CDR1 SGHTA and CDR2 FQGNSA. The CDR3 contains 13 residues. The V gene lost 8 bases and the J gene lost 5 bases, with 15 bases spanning the gap. The CDR3 coding sequence is TGTGCCAGCGGTGGGAGCGCAAGGGAGACCCAGTACTTC. This sequence encodes CASGGSARETQYF.

The chain has TRBV6-1 and TRBJ2-3; no reliable D call. The CDR3 has 13 amino acids. CDR1 and CDR2 from the germline V gene are MNHNS and SASEGT. V lost 6 bases, J lost 1 base, and 8 bases lay in between. CDR3 DNA sequence: TGTGCCAGCAGCCCCGCAGGCACAGATACGCAGTATTTT. It translates to CASSPAGTDTQYF.

This clone is a singleton in its sample. The rearrangement links TRBV7-8 to TRBJ2-3; D gene ambiguous. The ends were cut back, 3 bases at V and 4 bases at J, with 14 bases in the middle. The CDR3 contains 15 residues. Germline values: CDR1 SGHVS, CDR2 FQNEAQ. The CDR3 coding sequence is TGTGCCAGCAGCTTCCGGCGCGGCTCCGCAGATACGCAGTATTTT. This encodes CASSFRRGSADTQYF.

The chain couples TRBV6-4 to TRBJ2-3; 10 nucleotides agree with TRBD2. V dropped 5 bases and J dropped 0; count of bases not matched to a gene: 2. The germline CDR1 and CDR2 sequences are MRHNA and SNTAGT. CDR3 size: 15 residues. This chain's CDR3 is CASSQLAGSTDTQYF. CDR3 in DNA: TGTGCCAGCAGTCAACTAGCGGGGAGCACAGATACGCAGTATTTT.

V and J are TRBV10-3 and TRBJ2-5; TRBD1 matches at 8 bases. This CDR3 contains 14 residues. CDR1 and CDR2 (germline): ENHRY, SYGVKD. V shed 6 bases, J shed 4 bases, and the junction held 7 bases outside the gene matches. DNA for the CDR3: TGTGCCATCAGGGTCGGGACAGGACGAGAGACCCAGTACTTC. Encoded protein: CAIRVGTGRETQYF.

This clone was counted only a few times. This chain links TRBV27 with TRBJ2-1; TRBD2 agrees at 8 bases. CDR3 length: 14 residues. The V gene end was trimmed by 8 bases and the J gene end by 5 bases; junction bases not matched to a gene: 8. Germline lookup yields CDR1 MNHEY and CDR2 SMNVEV (reference sequence). Here the CDR3 reads CASGLAGPNNEQFF. CDR3 coding DNA: TGTGCCAGCGGCTTAGCGGGACCAAACAATGAGCAGTTCTTC.

This clone was counted between two and nine times. The V gene is TRBV6-5, the J gene TRBJ1-2; tentative D call: TRBD1 (6 bases). The CDR3 is 13 residues long. The ends were cut back, 6 bases at V and 4 bases at J, with 12 bases in the middle. Germline V gene data show CDR1 as MNHEY and CDR2 as SVGAGI. The CDR3 sequence is CASSSGGLYGYTF. The CDR3 nucleotides are TGTGCCAGCAGCTCGGGGGGCCTCTATGGCTACACCTTC.

V usage is TRBV5-1 and J usage is TRBJ1-3; 9 positions agree with TRBD1. Looked up from germline, CDR1 is SGHRS and CDR2 is YFSETQ. Losses at the gene ends were 5 bases for V and 2 bases for J; bases not matched to a gene: 8. The CDR3 runs to 16 residues. The CDR3 loop is CASSRTGTGTGNTIYF. The CDR3, as DNA: TGCGCCAGCAGTCGGACCGGGACAGGGACTGGAAACACCATATATTTT.

The chain employs TRBV6-5 and TRBJ1-5, with 7 bases identical to TRBD1. V trimming: 6 bases; J trimming: 4 bases; junction bases outside the gene matches: 6. The CDR3 has 14 amino acids. Germline V gives CDR1 MNHEY, CDR2 SVGAGI. CDR3 coding DNA: TGTGCCAGCAGCAAACAGGGGTTTAATCAGCCCCAGCATTTT. Amino acids: CASSKQGFNQPQHF.